The 28 T cell receptor beta chains below were found in one sample sequenced in a study of cytomegalovirus exposure and HLA in healthy donors. The PCR used 60 Vbeta and 13 Jbeta primers. Method: immunoSEQ multiplex PCR; TCRdb's copy keeps in-frame clones and lacks some. The sample has about 150,000 clones; more than 70% are singletons. The sequenced material came from PBMCs. These receptors were collected from a boy younger than 10 in good health and CMV-seronegative.

This clone was counted once. The chain is built from TRBV20-1 and TRBJ1-1; D unresolved. CDR3 length equals 11 residues. V was trimmed by 4 bases and J by 8 bases, leaving 11 bases between them. Germline loops: CDR1 DFQATT, CDR2 SNEGSKA (reference sequence). In DNA form, the CDR3 reads TGCAGTGCTATGGAGGGAAGAGAAGCTTTCTTT. This gives the protein CSAMEGREAFF.

The V call is TRBV11-2, the J call TRBJ1-1; 8 bases fit TRBD1. The CDR3 sequence is 15 residues long. Trimming cost V 6 bases and J 2 bases; bases outside gene matches: 8. Germline CDR1 and CDR2: SGHAT and FQNNGV. For the CDR3, the DNA is TGTGCCAGCAGTTCACCTGGACAGGGAAACACTGAAGCTTTCTTT. It encodes CASSSPGQGNTEAFF.

V is TRBV14 and J is TRBJ2-2; 9 nucleotides match TRBD2. J was trimmed by 5 bases and V by 3 bases; bases with no gene match: 16. The CDR3 is 19 amino acids. Germline V gives CDR1 SGHDN, CDR2 FVKESK. The CDR3 DNA reads as TGTGCCAGCAGCCAGACCGGGACTAGCACCTCCCGACGTACCGGGGAGCTGTTTTTT. It translates to CASSQTGTSTSRRTGELFF.

This rearrangement joins TRBV27 to TRBJ1-2; D is uncertain. CDR3 length: 15 residues. The V gene's germline CDR1 is MNHEY and CDR2 SMNVEV (reference sequence). V lost 0 bases and J 2 bases, leaving 10 bases between the germline ends. The CDR3, as DNA: TGTGCCAGCAGTTTATCTCCGGGGTCAAACTATGGCTACACCTTC. It codes for CASSLSPGSNYGYTF.

CDR3 protein: CASSPERYSYEQYF. As DNA, the CDR3 is TGTGCCAGCAGCCCCGAGAGGTACTCCTACGAGCAGTACTTC. V and J are TRBV7-6 and TRBJ2-7; no clear D. CDR1 and CDR2 (germline): SGHVS, FNYEAQ. The V and J ends lost 5 bases and 0 bases respectively, with 11 bases between them. The CDR3 sequence is 14 residues long.

V and J are TRBV6-1 and TRBJ1-3; possibly TRBD1 for D (6 bases). The CDR3 is 15 residues long. With 5 bases removed from V and 1 base from J, the gap between germline ends came to 12 bases. The germline V gene encodes CDR1 MNHNS and CDR2 SASEGT. The CDR3 region is CASSPTGPSGNTIYF. CDR3 nucleotides: TGTGCCAGCAGTCCAACAGGGCCTTCTGGAAACACCATATATTTT.

The chain uses TRBV30 and TRBJ1-2; D unresolved. Trimming cost V 0 bases and J 5 bases, with 10 bases left between them. The CDR3 is 13 amino acids. Germline V gene sequence: CDR1 GTSNPN, CDR2 SVGIG (reference sequence). CDR3 region: CAWSVKTLYGYTF. CDR3 nucleotide sequence: TGTGCCTGGAGTGTCAAAACTTTGTATGGCTACACCTTC.

This clone appeared a few times. V is TRBV5-4 and J is TRBJ1-4; 7 positions agree with TRBD1. This CDR3 has 15 residues. With V trimmed by 3 bases and J by 4 bases, 6 bases remained unmatched. The V gene's germline CDR1 is SGHNT and CDR2 YYREEE (reference sequence). CDR3 DNA: TGTGCCAGCAGCTCACAGGGGTCCGGTAATGAAAAACTGTTTTTT. Its protein is CASSSQGSGNEKLFF.

This clone was detected only once. The V and J genes are TRBV5-4 and TRBJ2-1, with 8 bases matching TRBD2. Germline assignment: CDR1 SGHNT and CDR2 YYREEE (reference sequence). CDR3 length: 16 residues. Losses at the gene ends were 3 bases for V and 3 bases for J; bases not matched to a gene: 8. Written as DNA, the CDR3 is TGTGCCAGCAGCTCGGGAACTAGCGGATTCTACAATGAGCAGTTCTTC. Protein: CASSSGTSGFYNEQFF. The full variable domain, with the rest looked up from reference TRBV5-4 and TRBJ2-1, is ETGVTQSPTHLIKTRGQQVTLRCSSQSGHNTVSWYQQALGQGPQFIFQYYREEENGRGNFPPRFSGLQFPNYSSELNVNALELDDSALYLCASSSGTSGFYNEQFFGPGTRLTVL.

The chain recombines TRBV2 with TRBJ2-3; maybe TRBD2 (5 bases). The V end lost 9 bases, the J end lost 4 bases, and 11 bases lay between the germline ends. CDR1 and CDR2 from the germline V gene are SNHLY and FYNNEI. The length of the CDR3 is 12 residues. The CDR3 reads CASGIGADTQYF. The DNA for the CDR3 is TGTGCCAGTGGAATCGGGGCAGATACGCAGTATTTT.

The CDR3 sequence: CASSPLGAGAGGYTF. The CDR3 DNA is TGTGCCAGCAGCCCCTTAGGGGCGGGGGCTGGAGGCTACACCTTC. The genes are TRBV13 and TRBJ1-2; D may be TRBD1 (6 bases). V lost 5 bases, J lost 8 bases, and 21 bases lay in between. Per germline, CDR1 PRHDT and CDR2 FYEKMQ (reference sequence). The CDR3 has 15 amino acids.

The chain joins TRBV9 to TRBJ1-2, with D perhaps TRBD1 (5 bases). The CDR3 consists of 14 residues. Per germline, CDR1 SGDLS and CDR2 YYNGEE. V was trimmed by 0 bases and J by 6 bases, leaving 12 bases between them. CDR3 residues: CASSVGGGTDGYTF. The CDR3 bases are TGTGCCAGCAGCGTAGGGGGAGGGACCGATGGCTACACCTTC.

The J gene is TRBJ2-3, the V gene TRBV5-1; the match to TRBD2 covers 11 bases. With V trimmed by 0 bases and J by 5 bases, 2 bases remained unmatched. Per the germline V gene, CDR1 is SGHRS and CDR2 is YFSETQ. This CDR3 is built from 15 residues. The CDR3 is CASSLEGTSGDTQYF. The CDR3 bases are TGCGCCAGCAGCTTGGAGGGGACTAGCGGAGATACGCAGTATTTT.

The chain uses TRBV7-9 and TRBJ2-1, with D uncertain. V was shortened by 5 bases and J by 4 bases, with 15 bases between the two germline ends. This CDR3 is 15 amino acids long. The germline gives CDR1 SEHNR, CDR2 FQNEAQ (reference sequence). CDR3 sequence: CASSHPSQTYNEQFF. CDR3 nucleotide sequence: TGTGCCAGCAGCCACCCTTCCCAGACATACAATGAGCAGTTCTTC.

The chain employs TRBV7-8 and TRBJ1-1, with 9 bases aligning to TRBD1. The V gene's germline CDR1 is SGHVS and CDR2 FQNEAQ. Trimming at V came to 5 bases and at J to 1 base, leaving 8 bases not matched to a gene. The CDR3 sequence is 16 residues long. The CDR3 sequence is CASSHRTGVGNTEAFF. In DNA form, the CDR3 reads TGTGCCAGCAGCCACCGGACAGGGGTGGGGAACACTGAAGCTTTCTTT.

This clone was detected only once. This chain connects TRBV10-3 to TRBJ2-6; a possible D gene is TRBD1 (6 bases). The V end lost 11 bases, the J end lost 0 bases, and 11 bases lay between the germline ends. The CDR3 totals 14 residues. From germline, CDR1 is ENHRY and CDR2 SYGVKD. The CDR3 nucleotides are TGTGCCTCAGGGGACCTCTCTGGGGCCAACGTCCTGACTTTC. It is translated as CASGDLSGANVLTF.

This chain joins TRBV19 and TRBJ2-7; TRBD2 aligns across 8 bases. The CDR3 loop spans 14 amino acids. Germline V gene data show CDR1 as LNHDA and CDR2 as SQIVND (reference sequence). The V segment lost 3 bases and the J segment 0 bases; nucleotides outside the gene matches: 1. CDR3 protein: CASSMAGGSYEQYF. DNA of the CDR3: TGTGCCAGTAGTATGGCGGGAGGCTCCTACGAGCAGTACTTC.

J is TRBJ2-3 and V is TRBV5-1, with unresolved D. The CDR3 length is 16 residues. Trimming removed 4 bases from V and 3 bases from J, with 18 bases in between. Germline V gene sequence: CDR1 SGHRS, CDR2 YFSETQ. The CDR3 loop is CASSRPGFSRTDTQYF. The CDR3 DNA sequence: TGCGCCAGCAGCCGACCCGGATTCTCGAGGACAGATACGCAGTATTTT.

The rearrangement links TRBV10-3 to TRBJ2-3; D possibly corresponds to TRBD1 (6 bases). Germline values: CDR1 ENHRY, CDR2 SYGVKD. CDR3 length: 15 amino acids. Trimming pared 3 bases from V and 4 bases from J, leaving 14 bases between. The CDR3 loop is CAISDRGWGSDTQYF. Here the CDR3 DNA reads TGTGCCATCAGTGACAGGGGATGGGGCTCAGATACGCAGTATTTT.

The CDR3 coding sequence is TGTGCCAGCAGGCAGGGACTAGCGGGAGATGGATCCTACAATGAGCAGTTCTTC. Protein: CASRQGLAGDGSYNEQFF. This chain joins TRBV27 and TRBJ2-1, with 14 bases identical to TRBD2. The CDR3 consists of 18 residues. The germline CDR1 and CDR2 sequences are MNHEY and SMNVEV (reference sequence). J gave up 1 base and V 6 bases, and 8 bases lay outside the gene matches.

In nucleotides, the CDR3 is TGTGCCAGCAGAGATGAGGGTTTCGATGAGCAGTTCTTC. This codes for CASRDEGFDEQFF. The chain is built from TRBV6-1 and TRBJ2-1; TRBD2 is a possible D gene (5 bases). Germline CDR1 and CDR2: MNHNS and SASEGT. With 6 bases removed from V and 8 bases from J, the gap between germline ends came to 14 bases. There are 13 residues in the CDR3.

The V gene is TRBV15, the J gene TRBJ2-4; a possible D gene is TRBD1 (5 bases). The CDR3 runs to 15 residues. V was pared by 1 base and J by 0 bases, with 7 bases between. Germline V gene lookup returns CDR1 LNHNV and CDR2 YYDKDF (reference sequence). The CDR3 loop is CATSRGQLAKNIQYF. CDR3 nucleotides: TGTGCCACCAGCAGAGGACAGCTAGCCAAAAACATTCAGTACTTC.

This sequence joins TRBV6-5 and TRBJ1-1; D might be TRBD1 (5 bases). Between the trimmed V and J ends, which lost 6 bases and 0 bases, there was a span of 14 bases. Germline CDR1 is MNHEY and CDR2 is SVGAGI. The CDR3 is made up of 15 amino acids. CDR3 nucleotide sequence: TGTGCCAGCAGCCATAGGGGCAGTGTGAACACTGAAGCTTTCTTT. It is translated as CASSHRGSVNTEAFF.

The CDR3 region has the DNA TGTGCCAGCAGTGACTTTGGTGGAGCCGGGACAGGGGGCCCCTATGGCTACACCTTC. Its translation is CASSDFGGAGTGGPYGYTF. This chain uses TRBV6-1 with TRBJ1-2; 12 positions match TRBD1. Trimming cost V 3 bases and J 4 bases; bases outside gene matches: 15. The germline gives CDR1 MNHNS, CDR2 SASEGT. This CDR3 is built from 19 residues.

V gene TRBV5-4 combines with J gene TRBJ2-7; D not resolved. The CDR3 covers 13 residues. Germline V gene data show CDR1 as SGHNT and CDR2 as YYREEE (reference sequence). Trimming pared 0 bases from V and 5 bases from J, leaving 9 bases between. CDR3 bases: TGTGCCAGCAGCTTGGTATCGGGTAACGAGCAGTACTTC. It yields the protein CASSLVSGNEQYF. Filled out from reference TRBV5-4 and TRBJ2-7, the complete variable domain reads ETGVTQSPTHLIKTRGQQVTLRCSSQSGHNTVSWYQQALGQGPQFIFQYYREEENGRGNFPPRFSGLQFPNYSSELNVNALELDDSALYLCASSLVSGNEQYFGPGTRLTVT.

The CDR3 sequence is CASSSADTQYF. The CDR3 nucleotides read TGTGCCAGCAGTTCAGCGGATACGCAGTATTTT. The V gene is TRBV2, the J gene TRBJ2-3; D is unclear. From germline, CDR1 is SNHLY and CDR2 FYNNEI. V was shortened by 5 bases and J by 6 bases, with 6 bases between the two germline ends. CDR3 size: 11 residues. Complete variable domain (other parts from reference TRBV2 and TRBJ2-3): EPEVTQTPSHQVTQMGQEVILRCVPISNHLYFYWYRQILGQKVEFLVSFYNNEISEKSEIFDDQFSVERPDGSNFTLKIRSTKLEDSAMYFCASSSADTQYFGPGTRLTVL.

A remark on this clone: The junction differs from germline at one of its ends, possibly a read error. The chain carries TRBV7-7 and TRBJ2-3; D might be TRBD2 (5 bases). Germline V gene sequence: CDR1 SSHAT, CDR2 FNYEAQ (reference sequence). The CDR3 sequence is 13 residues long. The DNA for the CDR3 is TGTGCTAGCAGCCCGAAAGGAGGAGATACGCAGTATTTT. Its translation is CASSPKGGDTQYF.

CDR3 coding DNA: TGTGCCATCAGTGATGCGGGACAGGGAGGAAGAAACACCATATATTTT. Translated, it gives CAISDAGQGGRNTIYF. The chain uses TRBV10-3 and TRBJ1-3, with 9 bases matching TRBD1. The CDR3 runs 16 residues. Germline lookup yields CDR1 ENHRY and CDR2 SYGVKD. The V segment lost 3 bases and the J segment 5 bases; nucleotides outside the gene matches: 8.